The 4 T cell receptor beta chains in this list originate from one sample, sequenced in a study of blood T cell repertoires in COVID-19. Only in-frame clones appear in the TCRdb table, and some are missing; sequencing was by immunoSEQ multiplex PCR. Of more than 45,000 clones listed, 90% were seen once; the top ten hold just over 5%. Input material: peripheral blood. Receptor source: an older man with acute or convalescent COVID-19.

The chain recombines TRBV19 with TRBJ2-5, with TRBD1 identical over 7 bases. Unmatched junction bases numbered 7, after V lost 5 bases and J lost 4 bases. Germline V gene lookup returns CDR1 LNHDA and CDR2 SQIVND (reference sequence). CDR3 length: 14 amino acids. CDR3 bases: TGTGCCAGTAGTGAAGGGGGCGTCAGAGAGACCCAGTACTTC. This codes for CASSEGGVRETQYF. The entire variable domain, with the rest obtained from reference TRBV19 and TRBJ2-5, is as follows: DGGITQSPKYLFRKEGQNVTLSCEQNLNHDAMYWYRQDPGQGLRLIYYSQIVNDFQKGDIAEGYSVSREKKESFPLTVTSAQKNPTAFYLCASSEGGVRETQYFGPGTRLLVL.

This chain connects TRBV5-4 to TRBJ2-3, with 15 bases that match TRBD2. Germline CDR1 SGHNT, CDR2 YYREEE (reference sequence). With V trimmed by 4 bases and J by 1 base, 7 bases remained unmatched. The CDR3 totals 18 residues. CDR3 sequence reads: CASSLGLAGGIRTDTQYF. CDR3 sequence (DNA): TGTGCCAGCAGCCTGGGACTAGCGGGGGGAATACGCACAGATACGCAGTATTTT.

The chain employs TRBV6-6 and TRBJ2-6; the D is unclear. This CDR3 region has 15 residues. Deletions cut 5 bases from V and 0 bases from J, with 8 bases between. CDR1 and CDR2 from the germline V gene are MNHNY and SVGAGI (reference sequence). Here the CDR3 DNA reads TGTGCCAGCAGTAACGACAACTCTGGGGCCAACGTCCTGACTTTC. Translating it yields CASSNDNSGANVLTF.

V gene TRBV7-6 combines with J gene TRBJ2-1; tentative D call: TRBD2 (5 bases). CDR1 and CDR2 from the germline V gene are SGHVS and FNYEAQ. V lost 5 bases to trimming and J lost 6 bases, with 11 bases between them. CDR3 length equals 13 residues. CDR3 sequence: CASSPTAGNEQFF. The CDR3 DNA reads as TGTGCCAGCAGCCCAACGGCGGGCAATGAGCAGTTCTTC.